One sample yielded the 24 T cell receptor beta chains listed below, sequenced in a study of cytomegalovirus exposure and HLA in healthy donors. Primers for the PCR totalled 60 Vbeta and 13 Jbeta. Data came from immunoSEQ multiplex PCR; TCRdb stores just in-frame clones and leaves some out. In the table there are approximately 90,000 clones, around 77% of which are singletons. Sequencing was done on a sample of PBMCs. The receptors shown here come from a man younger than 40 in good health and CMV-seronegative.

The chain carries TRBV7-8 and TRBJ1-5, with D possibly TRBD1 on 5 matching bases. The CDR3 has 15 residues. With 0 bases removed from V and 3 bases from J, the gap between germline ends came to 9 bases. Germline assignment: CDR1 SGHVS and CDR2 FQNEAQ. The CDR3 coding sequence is TGTGCCAGCAGCTTAGCGGGGGGGTACAATCAGCCCCAGCATTTT. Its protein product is CASSLAGGYNQPQHF.

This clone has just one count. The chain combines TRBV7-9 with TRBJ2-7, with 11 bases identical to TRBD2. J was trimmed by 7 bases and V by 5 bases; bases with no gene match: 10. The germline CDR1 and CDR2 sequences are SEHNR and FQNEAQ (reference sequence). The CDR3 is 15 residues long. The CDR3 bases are TGTGCCAGCAGCAAGGGACTAGCGGAGTCTAATGAGCAGTACTTC. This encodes CASSKGLAESNEQYF.

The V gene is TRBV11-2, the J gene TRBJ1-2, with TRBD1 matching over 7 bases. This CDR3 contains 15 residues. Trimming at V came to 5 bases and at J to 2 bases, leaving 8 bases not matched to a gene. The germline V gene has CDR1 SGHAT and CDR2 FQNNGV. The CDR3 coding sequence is TGTGCCAGCAGCCCTACCGCAGGGGGGAACTATGGCTACACCTTC. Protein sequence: CASSPTAGGNYGYTF.

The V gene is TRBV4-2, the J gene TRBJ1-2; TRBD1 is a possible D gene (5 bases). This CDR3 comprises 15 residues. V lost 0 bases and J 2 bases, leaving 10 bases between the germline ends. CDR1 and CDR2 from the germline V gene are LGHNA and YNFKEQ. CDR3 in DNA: TGTGCCAGCAGCCAAGACCAGGGTATGAACTATGGCTACACCTTC. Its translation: CASSQDQGMNYGYTF.

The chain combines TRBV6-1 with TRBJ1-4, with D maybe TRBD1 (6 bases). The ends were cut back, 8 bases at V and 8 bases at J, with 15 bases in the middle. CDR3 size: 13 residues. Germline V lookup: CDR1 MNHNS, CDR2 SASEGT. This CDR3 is CASGTTGREKLFF. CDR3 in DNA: TGTGCCAGCGGAACCACAGGGAGAGAAAAACTGTTTTTT.

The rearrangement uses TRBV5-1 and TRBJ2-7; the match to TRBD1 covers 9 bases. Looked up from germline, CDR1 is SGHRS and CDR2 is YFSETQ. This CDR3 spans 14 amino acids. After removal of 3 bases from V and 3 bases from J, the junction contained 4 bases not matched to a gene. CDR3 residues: CASSSQGAVYEQYF. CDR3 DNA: TGCGCCAGCAGCTCACAGGGGGCAGTCTACGAGCAGTACTTC.

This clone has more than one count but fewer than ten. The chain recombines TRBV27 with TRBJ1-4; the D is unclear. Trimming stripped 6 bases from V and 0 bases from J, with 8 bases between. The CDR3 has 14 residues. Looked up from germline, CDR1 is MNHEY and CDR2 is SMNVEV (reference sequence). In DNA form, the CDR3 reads TGTGCCAGCAGCGGACTTGCAACTAATGAAAAACTGTTTTTT. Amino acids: CASSGLATNEKLFF.

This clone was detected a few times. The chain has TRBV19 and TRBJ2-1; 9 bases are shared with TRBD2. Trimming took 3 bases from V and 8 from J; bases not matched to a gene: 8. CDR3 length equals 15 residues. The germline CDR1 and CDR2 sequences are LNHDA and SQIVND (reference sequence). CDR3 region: CASSILAGPGDEQFF. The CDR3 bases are TGTGCCAGTAGTATCCTAGCGGGACCCGGGGATGAGCAGTTCTTC.

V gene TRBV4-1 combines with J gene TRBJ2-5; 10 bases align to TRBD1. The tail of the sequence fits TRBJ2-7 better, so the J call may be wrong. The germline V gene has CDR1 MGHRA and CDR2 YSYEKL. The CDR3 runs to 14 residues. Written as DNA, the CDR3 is TGCGCCAGCAGCTATGGACAGGGGGCCTACGAGCAGTACTTC. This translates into CASSYGQGAYEQYF.

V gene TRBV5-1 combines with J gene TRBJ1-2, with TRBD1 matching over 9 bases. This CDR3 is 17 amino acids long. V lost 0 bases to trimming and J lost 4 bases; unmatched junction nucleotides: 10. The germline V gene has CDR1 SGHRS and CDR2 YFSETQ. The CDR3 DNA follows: TGCGCCAGCAGCTTGGCGGTACAGGGGGCAAACCCCTATGGCTACACCTTC. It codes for CASSLAVQGANPYGYTF.

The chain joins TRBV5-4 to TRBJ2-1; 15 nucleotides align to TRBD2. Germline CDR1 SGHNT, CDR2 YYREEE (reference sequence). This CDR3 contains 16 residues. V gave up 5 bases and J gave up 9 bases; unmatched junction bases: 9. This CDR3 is CASSSGLAGGYVEQFF. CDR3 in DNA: TGTGCCAGCAGTTCTGGACTAGCGGGAGGGTACGTTGAGCAGTTCTTC. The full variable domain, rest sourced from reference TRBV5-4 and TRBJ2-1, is ETGVTQSPTHLIKTRGQQVTLRCSSQSGHNTVSWYQQALGQGPQFIFQYYREEENGRGNFPPRFSGLQFPNYSSELNVNALELDDSALYLCASSSGLAGGYVEQFFGPGTRLTVL.

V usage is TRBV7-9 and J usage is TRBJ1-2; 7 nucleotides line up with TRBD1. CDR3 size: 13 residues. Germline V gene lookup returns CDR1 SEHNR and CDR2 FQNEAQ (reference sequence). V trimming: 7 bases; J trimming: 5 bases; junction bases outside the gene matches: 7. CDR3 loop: CASTLNRGYGYTF. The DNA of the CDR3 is TGTGCCAGCACCTTGAACAGGGGTTATGGCTACACCTTC. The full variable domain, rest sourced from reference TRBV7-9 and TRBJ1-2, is DTGVSQNPRHKITKRGQNVTFRCDPISEHNRLYWYRQTLGQGPEFLTYFQNEAQLEKSRLLSDRFSAERPKGSFSTLEIQRTEQGDSAMYLCASTLNRGYGYTFGSGTRLTVV.

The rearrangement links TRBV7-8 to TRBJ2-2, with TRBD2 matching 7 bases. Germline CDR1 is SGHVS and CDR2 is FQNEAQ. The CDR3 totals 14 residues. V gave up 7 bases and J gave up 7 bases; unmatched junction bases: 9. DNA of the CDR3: TGTGCCAGCACAGGAGGCGCGGGGGTCGGGGAGCTGTTTTTT. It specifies CASTGGAGVGELFF. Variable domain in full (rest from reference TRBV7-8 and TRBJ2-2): GAGVSQSPRYKVAKRGQDVALRCDPISGHVSLFWYQQALGQGPEFLTYFQNEAQLDKSGLPSDRFFAERPEGSVSTLKIQRTQQEDSAVYLCASTGGAGVGELFFGEGSRLTVL.

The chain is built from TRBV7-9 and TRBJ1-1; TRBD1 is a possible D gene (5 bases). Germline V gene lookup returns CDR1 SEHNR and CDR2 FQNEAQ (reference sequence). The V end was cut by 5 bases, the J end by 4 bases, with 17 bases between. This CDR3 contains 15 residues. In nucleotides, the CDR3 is TGTGCCAGCAGCGAGACCGGGGGATACTTCACTGAAGCTTTCTTT. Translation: CASSETGGYFTEAFF.

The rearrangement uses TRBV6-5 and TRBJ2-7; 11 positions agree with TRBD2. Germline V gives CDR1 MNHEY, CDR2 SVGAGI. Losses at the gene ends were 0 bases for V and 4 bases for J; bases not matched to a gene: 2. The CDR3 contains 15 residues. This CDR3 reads CASSYSTSGSYEQYF. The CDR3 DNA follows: TGTGCCAGCAGTTACTCCACTAGCGGGAGTTACGAGCAGTACTTC.

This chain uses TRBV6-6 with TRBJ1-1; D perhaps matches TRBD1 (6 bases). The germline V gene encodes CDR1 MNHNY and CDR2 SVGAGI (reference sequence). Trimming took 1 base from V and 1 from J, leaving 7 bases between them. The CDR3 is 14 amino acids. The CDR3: CASSYLGQNTEAFF. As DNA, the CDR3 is TGTGCCAGCAGTTACTTGGGACAGAACACTGAAGCTTTCTTT.

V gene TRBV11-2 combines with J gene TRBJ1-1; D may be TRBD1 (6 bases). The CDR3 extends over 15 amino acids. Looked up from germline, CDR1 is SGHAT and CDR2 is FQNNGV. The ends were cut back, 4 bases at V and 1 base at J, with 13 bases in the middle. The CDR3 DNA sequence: TGTGCCAGCAGCTATACCGGGACAACGAACACTGAAGCTTTCTTT. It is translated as CASSYTGTTNTEAFF. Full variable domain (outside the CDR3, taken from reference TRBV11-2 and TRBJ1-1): EAGVAQSPRYKIIEKRQSVAFWCNPISGHATLYWYQQILGQGPKLLIQFQNNGVVDDSQLPKDRFSAERLKGVDSTLKIQPAKLEDSAVYLCASSYTGTTNTEAFFGQGTRLTVV.

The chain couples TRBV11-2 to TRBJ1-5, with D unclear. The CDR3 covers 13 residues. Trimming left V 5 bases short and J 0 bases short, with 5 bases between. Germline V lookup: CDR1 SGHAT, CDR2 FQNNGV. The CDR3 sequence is CASSRSSNQPQHF. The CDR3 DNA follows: TGTGCCAGCAGCCGGAGTAGCAATCAGCCCCAGCATTTT.

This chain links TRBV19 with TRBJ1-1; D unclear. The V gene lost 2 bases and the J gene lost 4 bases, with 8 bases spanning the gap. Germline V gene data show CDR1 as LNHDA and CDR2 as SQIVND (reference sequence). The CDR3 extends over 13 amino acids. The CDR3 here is CASSIYAFTEAFF. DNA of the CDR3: TGTGCCAGTAGTATATACGCGTTCACTGAAGCTTTCTTT. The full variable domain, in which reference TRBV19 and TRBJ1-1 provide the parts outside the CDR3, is DGGITQSPKYLFRKEGQNVTLSCEQNLNHDAMYWYRQDPGQGLRLIYYSQIVNDFQKGDIAEGYSVSREKKESFPLTVTSAQKNPTAFYLCASSIYAFTEAFFGQGTRLTVV.

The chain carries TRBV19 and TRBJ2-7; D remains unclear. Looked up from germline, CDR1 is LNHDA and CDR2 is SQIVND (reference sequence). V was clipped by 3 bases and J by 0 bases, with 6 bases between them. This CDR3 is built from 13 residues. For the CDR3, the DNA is TGTGCCAGTAGTATGCAGGTCTCCTACGAGCAGTACTTC. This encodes CASSMQVSYEQYF.

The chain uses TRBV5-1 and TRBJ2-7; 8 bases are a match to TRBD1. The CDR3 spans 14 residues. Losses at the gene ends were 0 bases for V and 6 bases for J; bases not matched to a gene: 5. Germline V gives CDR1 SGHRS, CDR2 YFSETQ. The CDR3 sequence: CASSLDSGGGEQYF. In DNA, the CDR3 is TGCGCCAGCAGCTTGGATTCAGGGGGCGGCGAGCAGTACTTC.

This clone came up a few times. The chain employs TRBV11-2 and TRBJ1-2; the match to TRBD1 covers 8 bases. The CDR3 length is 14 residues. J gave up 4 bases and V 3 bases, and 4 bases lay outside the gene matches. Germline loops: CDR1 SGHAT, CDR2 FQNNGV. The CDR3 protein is CASSFGQGVYGYTF. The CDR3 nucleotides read TGTGCCAGCAGCTTCGGACAGGGCGTCTATGGCTACACCTTC.

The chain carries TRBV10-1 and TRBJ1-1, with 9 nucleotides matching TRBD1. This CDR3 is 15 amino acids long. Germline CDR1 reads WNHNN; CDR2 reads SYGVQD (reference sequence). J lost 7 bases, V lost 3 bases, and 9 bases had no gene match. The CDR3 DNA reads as TGCGCCAGCAGTGATAAGGGGACAGGGACTCATGAAGCTTTCTTT. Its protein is CASSDKGTGTHEAFF.

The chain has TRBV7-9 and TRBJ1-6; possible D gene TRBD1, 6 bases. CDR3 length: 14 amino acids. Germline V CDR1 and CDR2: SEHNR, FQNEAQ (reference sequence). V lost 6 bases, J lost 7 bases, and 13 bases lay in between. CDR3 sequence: CASRIDRINSPLHF. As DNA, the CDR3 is TGTGCCAGCAGAATAGACAGGATAAATTCACCCCTCCACTTT.